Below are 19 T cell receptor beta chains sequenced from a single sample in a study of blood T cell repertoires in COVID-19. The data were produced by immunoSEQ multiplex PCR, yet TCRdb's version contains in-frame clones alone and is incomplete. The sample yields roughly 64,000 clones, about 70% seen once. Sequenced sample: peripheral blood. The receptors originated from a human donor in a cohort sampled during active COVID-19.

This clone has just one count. CDR3 DNA: TGTGCCAGCAGTTCCATTTTCGGACAGGGCTCCTACGAGCAGTACTTC. This sequence encodes CASSSIFGQGSYEQYF. The chain links TRBV6-2 or TRBV6-3 to TRBJ2-7; 8 nucleotides match TRBD1. This CDR3 comprises 16 residues. Germline V gene sequence: CDR1 MNHEY, CDR2 SVGEGT. Trimming took 4 bases from V and 0 from J; bases not matched to a gene: 8.

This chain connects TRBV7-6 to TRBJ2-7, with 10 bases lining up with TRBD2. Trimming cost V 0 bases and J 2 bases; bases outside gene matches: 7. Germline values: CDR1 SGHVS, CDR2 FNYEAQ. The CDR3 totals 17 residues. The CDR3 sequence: CASSLAPHGTSAYEQYF. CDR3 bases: TGTGCCAGCAGCTTAGCCCCACATGGGACTAGCGCCTACGAGCAGTACTTC. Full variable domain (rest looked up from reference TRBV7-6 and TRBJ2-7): GAGVSQSPRYKVTKRGQDVALRCDPISGHVSLYWYRQALGQGPEFLTYFNYEAQQDKSGLPNDRFSAERPEGSISTLTIQRTEQRDSAMYRCASSLAPHGTSAYEQYFGPGTRLTVT.

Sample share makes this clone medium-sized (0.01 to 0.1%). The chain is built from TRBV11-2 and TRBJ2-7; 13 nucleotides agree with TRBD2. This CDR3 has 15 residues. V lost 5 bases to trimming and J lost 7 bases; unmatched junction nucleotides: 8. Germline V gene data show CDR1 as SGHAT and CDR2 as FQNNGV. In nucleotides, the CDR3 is TGTGCCAGCAGCCGGGGACTAGCGGGACAGTCGGAGCAGTACTTC. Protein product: CASSRGLAGQSEQYF.

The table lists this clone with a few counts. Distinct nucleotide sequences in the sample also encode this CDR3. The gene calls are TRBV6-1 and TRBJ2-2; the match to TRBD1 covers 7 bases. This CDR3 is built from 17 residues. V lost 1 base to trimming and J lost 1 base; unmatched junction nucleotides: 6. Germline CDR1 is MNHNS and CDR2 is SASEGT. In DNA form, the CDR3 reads TGTGCCAGCAGTGAAGGAAGGGGGACAGTGAACACCGGGGAGCTGTTTTTT. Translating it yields CASSEGRGTVNTGELFF.

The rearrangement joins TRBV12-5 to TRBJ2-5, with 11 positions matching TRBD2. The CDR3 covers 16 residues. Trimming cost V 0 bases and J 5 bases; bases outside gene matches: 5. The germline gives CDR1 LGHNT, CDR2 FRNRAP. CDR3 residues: CASGLVLAGAPETQYF. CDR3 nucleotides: TGTGCTAGTGGTTTGGTACTAGCGGGGGCTCCTGAGACCCAGTACTTC.

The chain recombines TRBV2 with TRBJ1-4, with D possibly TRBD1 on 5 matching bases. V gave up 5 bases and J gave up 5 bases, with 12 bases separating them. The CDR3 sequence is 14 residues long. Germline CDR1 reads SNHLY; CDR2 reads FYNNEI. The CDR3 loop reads CASSYRQWNEKLFF. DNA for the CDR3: TGTGCCAGCAGTTACAGACAGTGGAATGAAAAACTGTTTTTT.

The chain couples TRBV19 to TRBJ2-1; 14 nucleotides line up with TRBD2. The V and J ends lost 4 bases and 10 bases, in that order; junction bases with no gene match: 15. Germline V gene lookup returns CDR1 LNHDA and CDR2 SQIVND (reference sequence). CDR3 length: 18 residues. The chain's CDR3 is CASSKRGTSGGELLEQFF. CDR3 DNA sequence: TGTGCCAGTAGTAAGAGGGGGACTAGCGGGGGAGAATTATTGGAGCAGTTCTTC.

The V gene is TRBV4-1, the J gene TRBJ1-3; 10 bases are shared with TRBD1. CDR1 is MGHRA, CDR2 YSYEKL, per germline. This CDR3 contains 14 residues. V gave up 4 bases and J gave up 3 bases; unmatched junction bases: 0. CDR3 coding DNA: TGCGCCAGCAGCCGGGACAGGGGTGGAAACACCATATATTTT. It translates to CASSRDRGGNTIYF.

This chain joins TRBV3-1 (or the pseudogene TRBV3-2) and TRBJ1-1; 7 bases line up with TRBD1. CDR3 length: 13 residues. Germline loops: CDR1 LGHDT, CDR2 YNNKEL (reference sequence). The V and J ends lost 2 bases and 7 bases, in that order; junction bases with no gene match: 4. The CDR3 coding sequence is TGTGCCAGCAGCCAAAACAGGGGTGGTGAAGCTTTCTTT. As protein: CASSQNRGGEAFF.

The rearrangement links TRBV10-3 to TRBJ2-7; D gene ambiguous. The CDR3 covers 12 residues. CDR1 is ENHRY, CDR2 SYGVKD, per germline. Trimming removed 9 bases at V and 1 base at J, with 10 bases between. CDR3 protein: CAISGVSYEQYF. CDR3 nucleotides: TGTGCCATTTCGGGTGTGTCCTACGAGCAGTACTTC.

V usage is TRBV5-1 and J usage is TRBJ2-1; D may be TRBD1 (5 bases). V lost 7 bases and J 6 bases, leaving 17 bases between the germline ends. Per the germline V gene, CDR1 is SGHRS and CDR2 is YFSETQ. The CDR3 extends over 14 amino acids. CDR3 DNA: TGCGCCAGCTCTGGGAACAGGCCTTCCAATGAGCAGTTCTTC. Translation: CASSGNRPSNEQFF.

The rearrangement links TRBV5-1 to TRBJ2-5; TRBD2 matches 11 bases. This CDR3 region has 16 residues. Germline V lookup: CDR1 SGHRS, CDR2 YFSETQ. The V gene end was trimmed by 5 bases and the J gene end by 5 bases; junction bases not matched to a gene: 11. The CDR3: CASRSSGGQVRETQYF. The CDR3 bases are TGCGCCAGCAGGTCTAGCGGGGGGCAAGTCCGTGAGACCCAGTACTTC.

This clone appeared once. The CDR3 loop reads CASSLDTDTEAFF. The CDR3 DNA sequence: TGCGCCAGCAGCTTGGATACTGACACTGAAGCTTTCTTT. This sequence joins TRBV5-1 and TRBJ1-1; D gene ambiguous. Germline V gene sequence: CDR1 SGHRS, CDR2 YFSETQ. This CDR3 is built from 13 residues. V lost 0 bases and J 3 bases, leaving 6 bases between the germline ends.

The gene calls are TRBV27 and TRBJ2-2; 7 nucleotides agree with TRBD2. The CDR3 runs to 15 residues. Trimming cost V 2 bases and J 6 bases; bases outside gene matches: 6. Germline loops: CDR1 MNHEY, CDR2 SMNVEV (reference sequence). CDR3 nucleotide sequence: TGTGCCAGCAGTTTAACACTAGCGCTCTCCGGGGAGCTGTTTTTT. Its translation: CASSLTLALSGELFF.

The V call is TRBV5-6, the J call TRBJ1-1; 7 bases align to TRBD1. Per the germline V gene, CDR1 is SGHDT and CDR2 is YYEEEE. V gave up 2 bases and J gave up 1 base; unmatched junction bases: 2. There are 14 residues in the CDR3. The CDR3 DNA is TGTGCCAGCAGCTTTAGGACAGGGAACACTGAAGCTTTCTTT. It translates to CASSFRTGNTEAFF.

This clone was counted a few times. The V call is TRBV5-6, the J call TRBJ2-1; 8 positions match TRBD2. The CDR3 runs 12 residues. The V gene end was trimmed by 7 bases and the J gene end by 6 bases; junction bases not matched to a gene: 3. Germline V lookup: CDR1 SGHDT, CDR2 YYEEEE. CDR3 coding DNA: TGTGCCAGCGGGACTAGATTCAATGAGCAGTTCTTC. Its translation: CASGTRFNEQFF.

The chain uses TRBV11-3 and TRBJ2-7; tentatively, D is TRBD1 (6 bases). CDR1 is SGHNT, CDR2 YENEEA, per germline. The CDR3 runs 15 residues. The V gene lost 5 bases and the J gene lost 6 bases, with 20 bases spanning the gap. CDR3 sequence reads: CASSPTQGGNGEQYF. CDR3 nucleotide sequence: TGTGCCAGCAGCCCGACTCAAGGGGGTAATGGCGAGCAGTACTTC.

CDR3 DNA sequence: TGTGCCAGCAGCTTAGGGCCTAGCGGGGGCTTAAGGGACAATGAGCAGTTCTTC. Translated, it gives CASSLGPSGGLRDNEQFF. The chain employs TRBV11-2 and TRBJ2-1; 10 nucleotides line up with TRBD2. The germline CDR1 and CDR2 sequences are SGHAT and FQNNGV. This CDR3 region has 18 residues. V lost 1 base, J lost 5 bases, and 11 bases stayed unmatched. Full variable domain (remainder filled in from reference TRBV11-2 and TRBJ2-1): EAGVAQSPRYKIIEKRQSVAFWCNPISGHATLYWYQQILGQGPKLLIQFQNNGVVDDSQLPKDRFSAERLKGVDSTLKIQPAKLEDSAVYLCASSLGPSGGLRDNEQFFGPGTRLTVL.

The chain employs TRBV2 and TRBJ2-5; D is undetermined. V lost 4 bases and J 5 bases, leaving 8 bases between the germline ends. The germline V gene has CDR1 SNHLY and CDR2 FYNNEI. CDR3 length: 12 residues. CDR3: CASSASRETQYF. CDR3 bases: TGTGCCAGCAGTGCCTCCAGGGAGACCCAGTACTTC.